The 5 T cell receptor beta chains below were found in one sample sequenced in a study of T-cell reconstitution after alpha-beta-depleted transplantation in children. The TCRbeta library incorporated unique molecular identifiers. TCRdb reprocessed the PCR reads with MiXCR, giving one entry per CDR3 protein. This sample has roughly 570,000 distinct CDR3 sequences, with 27% found just once. This sample comprised PBMCs, obtained before TCRalphabeta/CD19-depleted stem cell transplant. These receptors came from a boy in the first two years of life with Wiskott-Aldrich syndrome, due to receive a stem cell transplant.

The genes are TRBV29-1 and TRBJ2-3, with 7 bases that match TRBD2. CDR3 length: 16 residues. CDR1 is SQVTM and CDR2 is ANQGSEA in the germline V gene. The trim removed 6 bases at V and 2 bases at J, leaving 14 bases unmatched. The CDR3 nucleotides are TGCAGCGTAGCCGGGACTAATCGACCGAACACAGATACGCAGTATTTT. Amino acids: CSVAGTNRPNTDTQYF.

V and J are TRBV5-1 and TRBJ2-1, with 9 nucleotides matching TRBD2. Germline values: CDR1 SGHRS, CDR2 YFSETQ. CDR3 length: 15 amino acids. Trimming removed 3 bases from V and 7 bases from J; junction bases left unmatched: 8. CDR3 in DNA: TGCGCCAGCAGCTCCTTAGCGGGAGAGGAAAATGAGCAGTTCTTC. Translating gives CASSSLAGEENEQFF.

The rearrangement links TRBV7-6 to TRBJ2-1; TRBD2 matches at 10 bases. This CDR3 is 16 amino acids long. Looked up from germline, CDR1 is SGHVS and CDR2 is FNYEAQ. The J segment lost 8 bases and the V segment lost 2 bases, leaving 9 bases of the junction unmatched. The CDR3 DNA is TGTGCCAGCAGCTTATTGAGGCTAGCGGGAGATCATGAGCAGTTCTTC. This translates into CASSLLRLAGDHEQFF.

This clonotype was seen more than once but under ten times. V is TRBV20-1 and J is TRBJ2-1; 12 bases fit TRBD1. This CDR3 has 15 residues. The trim removed 3 bases at V and 8 bases at J, leaving 8 bases unmatched. Germline assignment: CDR1 DFQATT and CDR2 SNEGSKA (reference sequence). This CDR3 reads CSARDRDRGPDEQFF. CDR3 bases: TGCAGTGCTAGGGACCGGGACAGGGGGCCCGATGAGCAGTTCTTC.

This chain uses TRBV7-9 with TRBJ2-1; D perhaps matches TRBD2 (7 bases). Germline CDR1 SEHNR, CDR2 FQNEAQ (reference sequence). V lost 5 bases and J lost 9, with 20 bases in between. This CDR3 contains 15 residues. The CDR3 DNA sequence: TGTGCCAGCAGCCCAACCGGGGGGCGGCATCGTGAGCAGTTCTTC. Residues: CASSPTGGRHREQFF. The full variable domain, with the rest looked up from reference TRBV7-9 and TRBJ2-1, is DTGVSQNPRHKITKRGQNVTFRCDPISEHNRLYWYRQTLGQGPEFLTYFQNEAQLEKSRLLSDRFSAERPKGSFSTLEIQRTEQGDSAMYLCASSPTGGRHREQFFGPGTRLTVL.